A single sample gave rise to the 17 T cell receptor beta chains below, sequenced in a study of T cell responses to AZD1222 COVID-19 vaccine. The protocol was immunoSEQ multiplex PCR, while the TCRdb copy is restricted to in-frame clones and leaves out a portion. This table has approximately 120,000 clones, 93% appearing once. Here the sequenced sample was peripheral blood, taken on day 0 of AZD1222 vaccination. All receptors derive from an adult in good health.

V is TRBV10-3 and J is TRBJ2-7; 11 bases align to TRBD1. Trimming removed 6 bases from V and 5 bases from J; junction bases left unmatched: 6. Germline assignment: CDR1 ENHRY and CDR2 SYGVKD. The CDR3 is 14 amino acids. CDR3 DNA: TGTGCCATCAGAGGGGGACAGGGGGGCCACGAGCAGTACTTC. Protein product: CAIRGGQGGHEQYF.

The rearrangement joins TRBV30 to TRBJ2-1; 8 bases fit TRBD2. The V and J ends lost 3 bases and 13 bases, in that order; junction bases with no gene match: 5. This CDR3 contains 11 residues. CDR1 is GTSNPN and CDR2 is SVGIG in the germline V gene (reference sequence). The CDR3 is CAWRLAGHQFF. As DNA, the CDR3 is TGTGCCTGGAGATTAGCGGGACACCAGTTCTTC.

This chain connects TRBV9 to TRBJ2-1, with TRBD1 matching 8 bases. Germline V CDR1 and CDR2: SGDLS, YYNGEE. The CDR3 is 14 amino acids. Trimming took 0 bases from V and 9 from J; bases not matched to a gene: 5. The CDR3 protein is CASSVDQGAVEQFF. Here the CDR3 DNA reads TGTGCCAGCAGCGTAGATCAGGGGGCTGTTGAGCAGTTCTTC.

The chain joins TRBV18 to TRBJ2-7; 10 nucleotides agree with TRBD2. Trimming at V came to 0 bases and at J to 0 bases, leaving 8 bases not matched to a gene. Germline CDR1 KGHSH, CDR2 LQKENI. The CDR3 is 18 residues long. The CDR3 DNA is TGTGCCAGCTCACCACCAGGCCCAGCTAGCGGGAGCTCCTACGAGCAGTACTTC. As protein: CASSPPGPASGSSYEQYF.

The chain couples TRBV28 to TRBJ1-5, with D possibly TRBD1 on 5 matching bases. This CDR3 has 16 amino acids. V was trimmed by 2 bases and J by 3 bases, leaving 14 bases between them. The V gene's germline CDR1 is MDHEN and CDR2 SYDVKM. CDR3 nucleotides: TGTGCCAGCAGTTTAGGGGCCGGGGCTGCCAATCAGCCCCAGCATTTT. This codes for CASSLGAGAANQPQHF.

This sequence joins TRBV6-5 and TRBJ2-2, with 9 bases that match TRBD2. The CDR3 runs to 15 residues. CDR1 and CDR2 from the germline V gene are MNHEY and SVGAGI. J was trimmed by 6 bases and V by 2 bases; bases with no gene match: 4. The DNA for the CDR3 is TGTGCCAGCAGTTACGTAGCGGGAGTGGCCGGGGAGCTGTTTTTT. This codes for CASSYVAGVAGELFF.

J is TRBJ2-7 and V is TRBV4-1; maybe TRBD2 (6 bases). The CDR3 is 15 residues long. From germline, CDR1 is MGHRA and CDR2 YSYEKL. V gave up 0 bases and J gave up 1 base, with 10 bases separating them. Written as DNA, the CDR3 is TGCGCCAGCAGCCAAGATCTGCGGGGTTCCTACGAGCAGTACTTC. This codes for CASSQDLRGSYEQYF.

This rearrangement joins TRBV29-1 to TRBJ1-2; D not resolved. This CDR3 comprises 11 residues. V was pared by 7 bases and J by 4 bases, with 10 bases between. The V gene's germline CDR1 is SQVTM and CDR2 ANQGSEA. CDR3 nucleotide sequence: TGCAGCGGCCGGACCTTCTATGGCTACACCTTC. Its protein is CSGRTFYGYTF.

This clone came up a few times. The CDR3 nucleotides are TGTGCCAGCCATCAAAACAGGGGCAGTGAGCAGCCCCAGCATTTT. Translated: CASHQNRGSEQPQHF. The chain has TRBV28 and TRBJ1-5; TRBD1 matches at 7 bases. The V gene's germline CDR1 is MDHEN and CDR2 SYDVKM. V lost 8 bases, J lost 7 bases, and 14 bases stayed unmatched. The CDR3 has 15 residues.

The J gene is TRBJ1-4, the V gene TRBV12-3 or TRBV12-4; D is unclear. Between the trimmed V and J ends, which lost 7 bases and 4 bases, there was a span of 10 bases. The CDR3 has 13 residues. This CDR3 reads CASKGRNNEKLFF. The CDR3 DNA follows: TGTGCCAGCAAGGGCCGAAATAATGAAAAACTGTTTTTT.

V is TRBV7-2 and J is TRBJ2-7, with 9 bases identical to TRBD2. Unmatched junction bases numbered 6, after V lost 2 bases and J lost 4 bases. Germline V gives CDR1 SGHTA, CDR2 FQGNSA. The CDR3 runs 15 residues. CDR3 sequence: CASSLLAGFQYEQYF. The CDR3 nucleotides are TGTGCCAGCAGCTTACTAGCGGGATTTCAGTACGAGCAGTACTTC.

The J gene is TRBJ2-7, the V gene TRBV4-2; 12 bases fit TRBD2. CDR1 is LGHNA, CDR2 YNFKEQ, per germline. The CDR3 spans 18 residues. The trim removed 1 base at V and 0 bases at J, leaving 7 bases unmatched. The CDR3 spells CASSQAGTSGSYSYEQYF. The CDR3 coding sequence is TGTGCCAGCAGCCAAGCAGGGACTAGCGGGTCCTACTCCTACGAGCAGTACTTC.

This clone is a singleton in its sample. V and J are TRBV2 and TRBJ2-5; D not certain. Trimming removed 7 bases at V and 1 base at J, with 10 bases between. The CDR3 extends over 13 amino acids. CDR1 and CDR2 from the germline V gene are SNHLY and FYNNEI. The CDR3 DNA follows: TGTGCCAGCATGGTCGACTTCCAAGAGACCCAGTACTTC. This gives the protein CASMVDFQETQYF.

This chain connects TRBV7-9 to TRBJ1-1; D perhaps matches TRBD1 (5 bases). There are 12 residues in the CDR3. Trimming stripped 5 bases from V and 5 bases from J, with 9 bases between. CDR1 is SEHNR, CDR2 FQNEAQ, per germline (reference sequence). The CDR3, as DNA: TGTGCCAGCAGCCCTCGGGGGACTGAAGCTTTCTTT. The encoded protein is CASSPRGTEAFF.

The chain employs TRBV29-1 and TRBJ1-1; 8 bases are a match to TRBD1. V shed 2 bases and J 5 bases; nucleotides not matched to a gene: 1. Germline CDR1 is SQVTM and CDR2 is ANQGSEA. The CDR3 is made up of 12 amino acids. The CDR3 DNA reads as TGCAGCGTTGAACAGGGGGCAACTGAAGCTTTCTTT. Its translation: CSVEQGATEAFF.

The V gene is TRBV28, the J gene TRBJ1-2, with a weak D call TRBD1 (5 bases). V dropped 2 bases and J dropped 3 bases, with 10 bases sitting between them. The length of the CDR3 is 14 residues. CDR1 and CDR2 (germline): MDHEN, SYDVKM. CDR3 sequence: CASSLGRGDYGYTF. In nucleotides, the CDR3 is TGTGCCAGCAGTTTAGGTCGGGGGGACTATGGCTACACCTTC.

This rearrangement joins TRBV5-4 to TRBJ2-5, with 9 bases matching TRBD2. V lost 0 bases, J lost 0 bases, and 3 bases stayed unmatched. This CDR3 has 16 amino acids. Looked up from germline, CDR1 is SGHNT and CDR2 is YYREEE (reference sequence). CDR3 sequence (DNA): TGTGCCAGCAGCTTGGTTCTAGCGGGAAACCAAGAGACCCAGTACTTC. This sequence encodes CASSLVLAGNQETQYF.